These 13 T cell receptor beta chains originate from one sample sequenced in a study of T cell responses to AZD1222 COVID-19 vaccine. Here immunoSEQ multiplex PCR was the method, and the copy in TCRdb shows in-frame clones only, minus some. The repertoire holds 110,000 to 150,000 clones, with about nine tenths as singletons. Specimen: peripheral blood, collected on day 0 of AZD1222 vaccination. Source of these receptors: an adult in good health.

J is TRBJ1-1 and V is TRBV6-5; 7 nucleotides align to TRBD1. The CDR3 length is 15 residues. From germline, CDR1 is MNHEY and CDR2 SVGAGI. V was pared by 6 bases and J by 0 bases, with 7 bases of the junction left unmatched. The CDR3 spells CASRQTGFMNTEAFF. As DNA, the CDR3 is TGTGCCAGCAGGCAGACAGGGTTCATGAACACTGAAGCTTTCTTT.

V and J are TRBV19 and TRBJ1-1; no definite D call. Per germline, CDR1 LNHDA and CDR2 SQIVND (reference sequence). The CDR3 length is 15 residues. Trimming took 2 bases from V and 1 from J, leaving 11 bases between them. This chain's CDR3 is CASSIKHGANTEAFF. The CDR3 coding sequence is TGTGCCAGTAGTATAAAGCACGGCGCGAACACTGAAGCTTTCTTT.

The chain couples TRBV6-5 to TRBJ2-6; tentative D call: TRBD2 (6 bases). V lost 6 bases to trimming and J lost 1 base, with 10 bases between them. CDR3 length: 15 amino acids. Germline-derived CDR1 and CDR2 are MNHEY and SVGAGI. DNA of the CDR3: TGTGCCAGCAGGGGAGGAAGGTCTGGGGCCAACGTCCTGACTTTC. Protein product: CASRGGRSGANVLTF.

The chain combines TRBV6-5 with TRBJ1-4; maybe TRBD1 (6 bases). The germline V gene has CDR1 MNHEY and CDR2 SVGAGI. V lost 6 bases to trimming and J lost 4 bases, with 15 bases between them. The CDR3 runs 15 residues. CDR3 bases: TGTGCCAGCAGATTTGGACAGCTCAATAATGAAAAACTGTTTTTT. Protein: CASRFGQLNNEKLFF.

This clone was seen a single time. The J gene is TRBJ2-5, the V gene TRBV10-2, with 12 bases that match TRBD1. Trimming took 2 bases from V and 5 from J; bases not matched to a gene: 6. This CDR3 region has 16 residues. From germline, CDR1 is WSHSY and CDR2 SAAADI. The DNA of the CDR3 is TGCGCCAGCAGTGAGCGGGGACAGGGGGCATGGGAGACCCAGTACTTC. Amino acid sequence: CASSERGQGAWETQYF.

This chain joins TRBV5-1 and TRBJ2-3; the match to TRBD2 covers 13 bases. J gave up 6 bases and V 4 bases, and 8 bases lay outside the gene matches. Per germline, CDR1 SGHRS and CDR2 YFSETQ. The CDR3 covers 16 residues. CDR3 protein: CASSLGLAGVGDTQYF. For the CDR3, the DNA is TGCGCCAGCAGCCTAGGACTAGCGGGAGTGGGGGATACGCAGTATTTT. Complete variable domain (other parts from reference TRBV5-1 and TRBJ2-3): KAGVTQTPRYLIKTRGQQVTLSCSPISGHRSVSWYQQTPGQGLQFLFEYFSETQRNKGNFPGRFSGRQFSNSRSEMNVSTLELGDSALYLCASSLGLAGVGDTQYFGPGTRLTVL.

This chain links TRBV24-1 with TRBJ2-1; D might be TRBD2 (5 bases). Per germline, CDR1 KGHDR and CDR2 SFDVKD. Between the trimmed V and J ends, which lost 6 bases and 9 bases, there was a span of 11 bases. The CDR3 runs to 12 residues. The CDR3 DNA sequence: TGTGCCACCAGTAGGTTCGGGGTTGAGCAGTTCTTC. This sequence encodes CATSRFGVEQFF.

The genes are TRBV30 and TRBJ1-5; D ambiguous. This CDR3 contains 13 residues. Germline V gene data show CDR1 as GTSNPN and CDR2 as SVGIG (reference sequence). Trimming shortened V by 1 base and J by 4 bases, and 8 bases separated the two germline ends. The CDR3 loop reads CAWSGGFNQPQHF. The CDR3 DNA sequence: TGTGCCTGGAGTGGGGGATTTAATCAGCCCCAGCATTTT.

The V gene is TRBV4-2, the J gene TRBJ2-5; TRBD1 matches 8 bases. V trimming: 4 bases; J trimming: 2 bases; junction bases outside the gene matches: 9. There are 16 residues in the CDR3. CDR1 LGHNA and CDR2 YNFKEQ come from the germline V gene. The CDR3 here is CASSLRVGQGQETQYF. CDR3 DNA sequence: TGTGCCAGCAGCCTTAGAGTCGGACAGGGACAAGAGACCCAGTACTTC.

The gene calls are TRBV14 and TRBJ2-3; the match to TRBD2 covers 10 bases. This CDR3 has 13 residues. Losses at the gene ends were 6 bases for V and 6 bases for J; bases not matched to a gene: 3. The V gene's germline CDR1 is SGHDN and CDR2 FVKESK. The CDR3 loop is CASRSGGADTQYF. The DNA for the CDR3 is TGTGCCAGCAGGAGCGGGGGGGCCGATACGCAGTATTTT.

This chain joins TRBV5-1 and TRBJ2-5, with D tentatively TRBD1 (5 bases). The CDR3 runs to 12 residues. V lost 2 bases, J lost 5 bases, and 7 bases lay in between. The germline gives CDR1 SGHRS, CDR2 YFSETQ. The CDR3 nucleotides are TGCGCCAGCAGCTTCCAGGGCGAGACCCAGTACTTC. Protein: CASSFQGETQYF.

The chain links TRBV7-6 to TRBJ2-1; D is unresolved. Trimming pared 2 bases from V and 4 bases from J, leaving 15 bases between. This CDR3 is built from 16 residues. The germline CDR1 and CDR2 sequences are SGHVS and FNYEAQ. The CDR3 is CASSLRNPPAYNEQFF. CDR3 in DNA: TGTGCCAGCAGCTTACGTAATCCCCCGGCTTACAATGAGCAGTTCTTC. Using reference TRBV7-6 and TRBJ2-1 for the parts outside the CDR3, the full variable domain is GAGVSQSPRYKVTKRGQDVALRCDPISGHVSLYWYRQALGQGPEFLTYFNYEAQQDKSGLPNDRFSAERPEGSISTLTIQRTEQRDSAMYRCASSLRNPPAYNEQFFGPGTRLTVL.

The chain carries TRBV9 and TRBJ1-5; D gene unclear. Germline V gene data show CDR1 as SGDLS and CDR2 as YYNGEE. The V gene lost 3 bases and the J gene lost 0 bases, with 7 bases spanning the gap. This CDR3 contains 14 residues. The CDR3 DNA follows: TGTGCCAGCAGCGCGGGGTTTAGCAATCAGCCCCAGCATTTT. This translates into CASSAGFSNQPQHF.